What follows are 26 T cell receptor beta chains derived from one specimen sequenced in a study of shared clonotypes between healthy human individuals. The method was immunoSEQ multiplex PCR; TCRdb's version includes in-frame clones alone and lacks a portion of them. Among approximately 640,000 clones listed, more than 70% were seen once. Sequencing was carried out using memory CD4+ T cells sorted from blood. This sample's subset: CD45RA-negative fraction. All receptors derive from a woman aged 25 to 45 in good health.

Remarks on this clone: Other nucleotide sequences in the sample specify the same CDR3. This chain connects TRBV15 to TRBJ2-1; perhaps D is TRBD1 or TRBD2 (5 bases each). The CDR3 runs to 17 residues. CDR1 is LNHNV, CDR2 YYDKDF, per germline (reference sequence). Trimming took 0 bases from V and 0 from J, leaving 12 bases between them. The CDR3 loop is CATSRDLPGSSYNEQFF. In DNA, the CDR3 is TGTGCCACCAGCAGAGATCTCCCAGGGAGCTCCTACAATGAGCAGTTCTTC.

With respect to this clone: Other DNA sequences within the sample encode an identical CDR3. This chain links TRBV19 with TRBJ1-4; 10 nucleotides align to TRBD1. J lost 5 bases, V lost 7 bases, and 1 base had no gene match. CDR1 and CDR2 (germline): LNHDA, SQIVND (reference sequence). This CDR3 is built from 13 residues. CDR3 coding DNA: TGTGCCAGTATGGGACAGGGGAATGAAAAACTGTTTTTT. Residues: CASMGQGNEKLFF.

The chain carries TRBV28 and TRBJ1-1; a possible D gene is TRBD1 (5 bases). This CDR3 contains 14 residues. Trimming took off 7 bases at V and 6 bases at J, with 18 bases between the two ends. Germline assignment: CDR1 MDHEN and CDR2 SYDVKM. Written as DNA, the CDR3 is TGTGCCAGCAAGGTGGGGCGAGTTAACCCTGAAGCTTTCTTT. Its protein is CASKVGRVNPEAFF.

This clone has ten or more counts. V gene TRBV5-1 combines with J gene TRBJ1-4; TRBD1 matches at 8 bases. This CDR3 contains 13 residues. The germline V gene has CDR1 SGHRS and CDR2 YFSETQ. V shed 2 bases, J shed 7 bases, and the junction held 1 base outside the gene matches. The CDR3 region is CASSFGQGEKLFF. CDR3 bases: TGCGCCAGCAGCTTCGGACAGGGTGAAAAACTGTTTTTT.

As DNA, the CDR3 is TGCGCCAGCAGCCAATTTGCGGGAGGGCATCGGGGGAACGAGCAGTACTTC. It is translated as CASSQFAGGHRGNEQYF. The rearrangement links TRBV4-1 to TRBJ2-7; 9 bases are shared with TRBD2. The V gene end was trimmed by 2 bases and the J gene end by 5 bases; junction bases not matched to a gene: 13. CDR1 MGHRA and CDR2 YSYEKL come from the germline V gene. The CDR3 consists of 17 residues.

The rearrangement uses TRBV7-7 and TRBJ1-4; D not resolved. Germline-derived CDR1 and CDR2 are SSHAT and FNYEAQ (reference sequence). Trimming pared 5 bases from V and 12 bases from J, leaving 16 bases between. This CDR3 is 13 amino acids long. Here the CDR3 DNA reads TGTGCCAGCAGCCCCCGTAACGGGTGGGAACTGTTTTTT. It yields the protein CASSPRNGWELFF.

V usage is TRBV5-1 and J usage is TRBJ2-7; no definite D call. The CDR3 has 13 amino acids. From germline, CDR1 is SGHRS and CDR2 YFSETQ. Deletions cut 0 bases from V and 2 bases from J, with 6 bases between. The DNA of the CDR3 is TGCGCCAGCAGCTTGGCTTTGGCCTACGAGCAGTACTTC. The encoded protein is CASSLALAYEQYF.

This rearrangement joins TRBV28 to TRBJ1-6; D unclear. From germline, CDR1 is MDHEN and CDR2 SYDVKM. Trimming stripped 6 bases from V and 6 bases from J, with 12 bases between. CDR3 length: 14 amino acids. CDR3 coding DNA: TGTGCCAGCAGCACCGGACTCCGTAATTCACCCCTCCACTTT. Translation: CASSTGLRNSPLHF.

The table lists this clone with a count of one. The chain combines TRBV6-1 with TRBJ2-7; TRBD2 agrees at 11 bases. Trimming removed 5 bases from V and 0 bases from J; junction bases left unmatched: 3. CDR1 is MNHNS, CDR2 SASEGT, per germline. The CDR3 has 15 residues. DNA for the CDR3: TGTGCCAGCAGTTTTACTAGCGGGAGCTCCTACGAGCAGTACTTC. It specifies CASSFTSGSSYEQYF.

The genes are TRBV6-6 and TRBJ1-4; 9 nucleotides align to TRBD1. The length of the CDR3 is 14 residues. V lost 5 bases to trimming and J lost 7 bases; unmatched junction nucleotides: 5. The germline gives CDR1 MNHNY, CDR2 SVGAGI (reference sequence). Here the CDR3 DNA reads TGTGCCAGCAGTGGACAGGGGTGGGCTGAAAAACTGTTTTTT. It codes for CASSGQGWAEKLFF.

Details on this clone: Other DNA sequences from this sample encode an identical CDR3 as well. The chain joins TRBV28 to TRBJ1-5; D is unresolved. Germline CDR1 is MDHEN and CDR2 is SYDVKM. CDR3 length equals 11 residues. V gave up 5 bases and J gave up 3 bases, with 2 bases separating them. CDR3 residues: CASSTNQPQHF. CDR3 sequence (DNA): TGTGCCAGCAGTACCAATCAGCCCCAGCATTTT.

This clone was observed a single time. J is TRBJ1-1 and V is TRBV5-1, with TRBD1 matching over 7 bases. CDR1 and CDR2 from the germline V gene are SGHRS and YFSETQ. The CDR3 contains 15 residues. V dropped 1 base and J dropped 2; count of bases not matched to a gene: 5. The CDR3 reads CASSLPAGGNTEAFF. CDR3 bases: TGCGCCAGCAGCTTGCCCGCAGGGGGTAACACTGAAGCTTTCTTT.

The chain carries TRBV5-1 and TRBJ2-1, with 9 bases matching TRBD1. In germline, CDR1 is SGHRS, CDR2 YFSETQ. The CDR3 has 16 residues. Trimming removed 4 bases from V and 8 bases from J; junction bases left unmatched: 13. The CDR3 sequence: CASSLEGQGRIDEQFF. The CDR3 bases are TGCGCCAGCAGCCTTGAGGGACAGGGTAGAATCGATGAGCAGTTCTTC.

The chain combines TRBV4-2 with TRBJ1-5; 9 bases match TRBD1. The J segment lost 4 bases and the V segment lost 3 bases, leaving 4 bases of the junction unmatched. This CDR3 is built from 15 residues. Germline CDR1 is LGHNA and CDR2 is YNFKEQ. CDR3 region: CASSQETGGNQPQHF. The CDR3 coding sequence is TGTGCCAGCAGCCAGGAGACAGGGGGTAATCAGCCCCAGCATTTT.

This chain joins TRBV6-5 and TRBJ2-7, with 9 bases aligning to TRBD2. The germline V gene encodes CDR1 MNHEY and CDR2 SVGAGI. J lost 1 base, V lost 2 bases, and 3 bases had no gene match. CDR3 length equals 15 residues. CDR3 in amino acids: CASSYRLAASYEQYF. The CDR3 DNA is TGTGCCAGCAGTTACCGACTAGCGGCGTCCTACGAGCAGTACTTC.

The chain combines TRBV4-1 with TRBJ2-7; 7 bases agree with TRBD1. The CDR3 is 15 amino acids. Germline assignment: CDR1 MGHRA and CDR2 YSYEKL. Unmatched junction bases numbered 12, after V lost 6 bases and J lost 4 bases. The CDR3, as DNA: TGCGCCAGCAGACGTGGACAGGTGGGAACTTACGAGCAGTACTTC. This encodes CASRRGQVGTYEQYF.

The gene calls are TRBV19 and TRBJ1-5, with TRBD1 identical over 8 bases. This CDR3 has 16 amino acids. Germline CDR1 LNHDA, CDR2 SQIVND (reference sequence). J lost 2 bases, V lost 5 bases, and 8 bases had no gene match. The DNA for the CDR3 is TGTGCCAGTAGTGTTTTCGCGGGACAGGGCAATCAGCCCCAGCATTTT. It codes for CASSVFAGQGNQPQHF. Full variable domain (rest looked up from reference TRBV19 and TRBJ1-5): DGGITQSPKYLFRKEGQNVTLSCEQNLNHDAMYWYRQDPGQGLRLIYYSQIVNDFQKGDIAEGYSVSREKKESFPLTVTSAQKNPTAFYLCASSVFAGQGNQPQHFGDGTRLSIL.

This clone was seen many times. The chain has TRBV5-1 and TRBJ2-7; 8 nucleotides line up with TRBD2. J was trimmed by 13 bases and V by 4 bases; bases with no gene match: 13. The CDR3 consists of 13 residues. From germline, CDR1 is SGHRS and CDR2 YFSETQ. CDR3 nucleotide sequence: TGCGCCAGCAGCAGTGAGAGCGGGAGCCTAATTTACTTC. This translates into CASSSESGSLIYF.

The chain uses TRBV6-4 and TRBJ2-3; TRBD2 aligns across 10 bases. The CDR3 runs 16 residues. The germline gives CDR1 MRHNA, CDR2 SNTAGT. With V trimmed by 5 bases and J by 0 bases, 5 bases remained unmatched. CDR3 sequence reads: CASSPRTSGSTDTQYF. DNA for the CDR3: TGTGCCAGCAGTCCTCGGACTAGCGGAAGCACAGATACGCAGTATTTT.

The V gene is TRBV19, the J gene TRBJ1-4, with D possibly being TRBD1 (6 bases). The CDR3 has 14 amino acids. Trimming removed 7 bases at V and 7 bases at J, with 16 bases between. Germline V CDR1 and CDR2: LNHDA, SQIVND (reference sequence). The CDR3, as DNA: TGTGCCAGTACGTACAGGGCGACGGGTGAAAAACTGTTTTTT. Amino acids: CASTYRATGEKLFF.

V usage is TRBV5-1 and J usage is TRBJ2-1, with D hard to call. This CDR3 comprises 14 residues. V dropped 6 bases and J dropped 0 bases, with 10 bases sitting between them. Germline V gene lookup returns CDR1 SGHRS and CDR2 YFSETQ. CDR3 protein: CASNGGSSYNEQFF. The CDR3 region has the DNA TGCGCCAGCAACGGCGGAAGCTCCTACAATGAGCAGTTCTTC.

This chain joins TRBV2 and TRBJ1-2; TRBD1 aligns across 8 bases. Looked up from germline, CDR1 is SNHLY and CDR2 is FYNNEI. Trimming took 8 bases from V and 2 from J; bases not matched to a gene: 7. The CDR3 runs to 14 residues. The CDR3 coding sequence is TGTGCCAGCCGTAGACAGGGGAAAAACTATGGCTACACCTTC. It codes for CASRRQGKNYGYTF.

This chain joins TRBV19 and TRBJ1-1, with a tentative D call TRBD1 (5 bases). The V gene lost 5 bases and the J gene lost 2 bases, with 12 bases spanning the gap. Germline assignment: CDR1 LNHDA and CDR2 SQIVND (reference sequence). This CDR3 contains 14 residues. The CDR3 coding sequence is TGTGCCAGTAGTCCTCGGACACAAAACACTGAAGCTTTCTTT. This gives the protein CASSPRTQNTEAFF.

This chain connects TRBV7-9 to TRBJ1-4; D is unresolved. Germline CDR1 reads SEHNR; CDR2 reads FQNEAQ (reference sequence). Trimming stripped 3 bases from V and 11 bases from J, with 10 bases between. The CDR3 is made up of 12 amino acids. CDR3 nucleotides: TGTGCCAGCAGCTTGGACCTTCTGAAACTGTTTTTT. Translated, it gives CASSLDLLKLFF.

This clone was observed many times. V usage is TRBV11-2 and J usage is TRBJ2-6; perhaps TRBD1 as D (5 bases). V lost 1 base and J 0 bases, leaving 10 bases between the germline ends. This CDR3 comprises 17 residues. CDR1 is SGHAT, CDR2 FQNNGV, per germline. The CDR3 sequence: CASSLVMQGSGANVLTF. The CDR3, as DNA: TGTGCCAGCAGCTTAGTTATGCAGGGCTCTGGGGCCAACGTCCTGACTTTC.

The J gene is TRBJ2-1, the V gene TRBV5-5; D is unclear. The CDR3 length is 13 residues. CDR1 and CDR2 (germline): SGHKS, YYEKEE (reference sequence). The V and J ends lost 4 bases and 8 bases respectively, with 13 bases between them. The CDR3 DNA reads TGTGCCAGCAGCCAATTTTTCGAAGATGAGCAGTTCTTC. Translating gives CASSQFFEDEQFF.